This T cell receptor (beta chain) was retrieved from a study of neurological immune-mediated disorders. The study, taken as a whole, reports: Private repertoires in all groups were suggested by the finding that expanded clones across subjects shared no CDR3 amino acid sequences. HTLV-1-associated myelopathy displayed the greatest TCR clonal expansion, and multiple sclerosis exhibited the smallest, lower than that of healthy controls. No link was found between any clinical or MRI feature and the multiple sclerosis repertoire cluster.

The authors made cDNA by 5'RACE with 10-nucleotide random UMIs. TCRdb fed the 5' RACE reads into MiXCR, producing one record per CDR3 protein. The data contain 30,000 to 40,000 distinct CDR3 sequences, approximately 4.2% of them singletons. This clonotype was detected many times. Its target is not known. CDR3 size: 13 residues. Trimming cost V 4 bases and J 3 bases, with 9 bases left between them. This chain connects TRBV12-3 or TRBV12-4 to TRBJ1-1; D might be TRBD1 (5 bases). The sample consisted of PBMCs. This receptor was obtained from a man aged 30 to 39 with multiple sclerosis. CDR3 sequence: CASSWGGDTEAFF. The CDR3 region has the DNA TGTGCCAGCAGTTGGGGGGGGGACACTGAAGCTTTCTTT.